The clone carrying this T cell receptor (beta chain) appeared a few times. No antigen is known for it. The germline CDR1 and CDR2 sequences are KGHSH and LQKENI. The CDR3 extends over 13 amino acids. V dropped 6 bases and J dropped 8; count of bases not matched to a gene: 3. These data originate in a study of beta chain features in type 1 diabetes. Study-level findings and limits: Patients with Type 1 diabetes showed moderately but significantly shorter TCRB CDR3s in all four CD4+ subsets. Relative to healthy donors, patients appeared to have naive, central memory and Treg TCRB repertoires that were more similar.

Using CD45RO/CCR7/CD25/CD127/CD95/CD27, CD4+ naive, central memory, regulatory and stem cell-like memory cells were sorted. Sorted populations all had greater than 98% purity. The investigators reverse transcribed all of the isolated RNA, so they sequenced expressed TCRB transcripts. Naive, central memory and regulatory T cell samples yielded a few million reads on average. Profiled with immunoSEQ multiplex PCR; TCRdb holds only in-frame clones, not every one. Of 600,000 or so clones in the sample, roughly an eighth are singletons; the top ten hold around 0.12%. The gene calls are TRBV18 and TRBJ1-6, with TRBD1 identical over 8 bases. The receptor was isolated from a man under 40 with type 1 diabetes. Material: naive CD4+ T cells from blood. The CDR3 nucleotides read TGTGCCAGCTCCCAGGGGGCAGATTCACCCCTCCACTTT. As protein: CASSQGADSPLHF.